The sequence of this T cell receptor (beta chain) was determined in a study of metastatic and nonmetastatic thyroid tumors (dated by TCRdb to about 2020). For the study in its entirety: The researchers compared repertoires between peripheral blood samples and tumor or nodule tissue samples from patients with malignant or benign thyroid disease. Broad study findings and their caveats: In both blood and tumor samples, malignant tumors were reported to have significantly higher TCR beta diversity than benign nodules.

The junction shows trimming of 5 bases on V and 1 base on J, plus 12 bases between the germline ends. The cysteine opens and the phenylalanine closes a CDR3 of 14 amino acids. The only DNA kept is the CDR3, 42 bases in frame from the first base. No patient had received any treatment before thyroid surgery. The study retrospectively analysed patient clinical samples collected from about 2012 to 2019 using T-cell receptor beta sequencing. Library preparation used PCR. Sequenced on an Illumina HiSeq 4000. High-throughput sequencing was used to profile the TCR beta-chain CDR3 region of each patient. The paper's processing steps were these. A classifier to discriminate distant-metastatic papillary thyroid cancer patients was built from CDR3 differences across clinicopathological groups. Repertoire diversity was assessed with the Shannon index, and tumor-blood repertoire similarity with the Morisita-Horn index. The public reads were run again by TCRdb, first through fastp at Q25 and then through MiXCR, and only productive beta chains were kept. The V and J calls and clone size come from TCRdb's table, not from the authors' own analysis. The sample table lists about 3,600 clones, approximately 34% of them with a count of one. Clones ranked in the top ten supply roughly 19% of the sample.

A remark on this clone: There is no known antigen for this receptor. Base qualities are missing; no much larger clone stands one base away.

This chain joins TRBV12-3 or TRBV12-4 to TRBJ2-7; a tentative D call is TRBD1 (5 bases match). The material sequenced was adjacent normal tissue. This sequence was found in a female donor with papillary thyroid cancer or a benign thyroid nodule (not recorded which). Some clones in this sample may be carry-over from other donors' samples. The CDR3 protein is CASSMQGRSYEQYF. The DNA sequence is TGTGCCAGCAGTATGCAGGGTAGGTCCTACGAGCAGTACTTC.